This T cell receptor (beta chain) was recorded in a study of CD8+ T cells in alopecia areata. The treatment is: oral pan-JAK inhibitor, 5-10 mg twice daily. Sorting separated CD4+ and CD8+ T cells out of PBMCs. The sequencing template was cDNA reverse transcribed from extracted RNA. Method: immunoSEQ multiplex PCR; TCRdb's copy keeps in-frame clones and lacks some. The sample has fewer than 250,000 clones; roughly two fifths are singletons. In regard to this clone: Other DNA sequences in this specimen translate into the identical CDR3.

Looked up from germline, CDR1 is LNHDA and CDR2 is SQIVND (reference sequence). This CDR3 spans 11 amino acids. V lost 4 bases and J 7 bases, leaving 5 bases between the germline ends. V and J are TRBV19 and TRBJ2-1; D remains ambiguous. The clonotype was recovered from a human donor with alopecia areata. Sequencing used CD4+ T cells sorted from blood, obtained between weeks 30 and 35, from a patient treated with tofacitinib. The CDR3 nucleotides are TGTGCCAGTAGTAGGGGAAATGAGCAGTTCTTC. Translated, it gives CASSRGNEQFF.